The source of this TCR beta chain is a study of T cells in Graves' hyperthyroidism and ophthalmopathy. Inclusion characteristics of ophthalmopathy patients comprised a Clinical Activity Score of at least 3, a NOSPECS grade of at least 4, and duration under 3 months. On the basis of clinical symptoms, serum thyroxine and TRAb, thyroid ultrasound and orbital computed tomography, diagnoses were made. Researchers amplified the TCR beta CDR3 regions from RNA transcripts. The TCR CDR3 first-round RT-PCR relied on the HTBI primer set. Each CDR3 protein gets one entry after TCRdb re-called the multiplex PCR reads with MiXCR. Of some 570,000 distinct CDR3 sequences listed, 11% to 15% are singletons. The CDR3 consists of 18 residues. V lost 4 bases to trimming and J lost 3 bases; unmatched junction nucleotides: 13. Germline CDR1 is SGHTA and CDR2 is FQGTGA.

This receptor was taken from a woman under 30 with Graves' ophthalmopathy. Material: blood. The chain uses TRBV7-3 and TRBJ2-1; 9 nucleotides line up with TRBD2. CDR3 sequence: CASSSSRAEAGGYNEQFF. The CDR3 bases are TGTGCCAGCAGCTCGTCCCGGGCGGAAGCGGGAGGCTACAATGAGCAGTTCTTC. The complete variable domain, with remaining parts taken from reference TRBV7-3 and TRBJ2-1, reads GAGVSQTPSNKVTEKGKYVELRCDPISGHTALYWYRQSLGQGPEFLIYFQGTGAADDSGLPNDRFFAVRPEGSVSTLKIQRTERGDSAVYLCASSSSRAEAGGYNEQFFGPGTRLTVL.